This record looks at one TCR beta chain sequence and its context. The antigen is unknown. The sample comes from a study of blood T cells in healthy people across ages. Broader study findings: Naive T cell percentage showed a strong correlation with the diversity of TCR beta. Diversity figures based on one million T cells were deemed too low. Compared with aged donors, long-lived donors showed fewer expanded clones, suggesting selection.

The CDR3 loop spans 16 amino acids. Germline CDR1 reads SEHNR; CDR2 reads FQNEAQ (reference sequence). J was trimmed by 8 bases and V by 5 bases; bases with no gene match: 13. It was with a sample-barcoded 5' primer and a J-beta primer mix that a second PCR of about 6 to 12 cycles was run. TCRdb redid the calling of the 5' RACE reads with MiXCR, one entry per CDR3 protein. This sample carries about 1.7 million distinct CDR3 sequences, about 30% of them seen once, and the ten largest clones take about 8%. The chain employs TRBV7-9 and TRBJ1-4; 8 bases map to TRBD1. This sequence originates from a woman in her thirties in good health. The specimen sequenced was blood. The CDR3 DNA reads as TGTGCCAGCAGCCCCGGACAGGGCCTGAACCTCGAAAAACTGTTTTTT. Residues: CASSPGQGLNLEKLFF.